This T cell receptor (beta chain) is from a study of blood T cells in healthy people across ages. Germline V gene lookup returns CDR1 SGHRS and CDR2 YFSETQ. V was cut by 5 bases and J by 9 bases, with 20 bases left in between. The CDR3 consists of 15 residues. Findings and caveats of the study: Unknown donor CMV status possibly confounded expanded clonotype changes. When set beside aged donors, long-lived donors presented more naive CD4+ cells and higher diversity.

This clonotype was seen a few times. Its antigen is currently unknown. PCR was performed a second time for about 6 to 11 cycles using a sample-barcoded 5' primer and a J-beta primer mix. Using its own MiXCR run on the 5' RACE reads, TCRdb lists one record per CDR3 protein. The table lists 650,000 to 800,000 distinct CDR3 sequences, more than 45% of them singletons. This sequence was found in a woman of 80 years or more in good health. Sequencing used blood. This chain uses TRBV5-1 with TRBJ2-2; D not resolved. The CDR3 coding sequence is TGCGCCAGCAGTGCTGAGACTCTGAATGTACGGGAGCTGTTTTTT. Residues: CASSAETLNVRELFF.